This T cell receptor (beta chain) derives from a study of T cells after posttransplantation cyclophosphamide. Study-level points and caveats: Recipient CMV seropositivity and CMV reactivation strongly tracked TRB clonality. Later blood repertoires were often dominated by clones from the donor CD8+ memory compartment. Tissue-infiltrating T cells from skin or gut overlapped little with blood T cells.

Germline-derived CDR1 and CDR2 are SEHNR and FQNEAQ (reference sequence). The germline V and J ends were trimmed by 1 base and 9 bases, with 13 bases remaining between them. The CDR3 consists of 14 residues. Cyclophosphamide on days +3 and +4 followed busulfan-fludarabine conditioning and a marrow graft. The method was immunoSEQ multiplex PCR; TCRdb's version includes in-frame clones alone and lacks a portion of them. The sample records roughly 1,500 clones, roughly three quarters being singletons. This clone was seen a handful of times. Its antigen is not known. The sequenced sample was CD4+ T cells sorted from blood, obtained after allogeneic stem cell transplant with posttransplant cyclophosphamide. The receptor's source is a female patient in her 60s who received an allogeneic stem cell transplant from a related donor and was CMV-positive. Some T cells could come from the graft donor. V is TRBV7-9 and J is TRBJ2-1, with unresolved D. Written as DNA, the CDR3 is TGTGCCAGCAGCTTAGTACGTGATTCGAGTGAGCAGTTCTTC. It codes for CASSLVRDSSEQFF.